Below, 18 T cell receptor beta chains from the same sample are listed, as sequenced in a study of T-cell reconstitution after alpha-beta-depleted transplantation in children. Molecular barcoding with unique molecular identifiers was used for the TCRbeta library. A single record per CDR3 protein comes from TCRdb applying MiXCR to the PCR reads. The sample holds a few hundred thousand distinct CDR3 sequences; 10% to 15% are singletons and the top ten take about 2.2%. The sequenced sample was PBMCs, mostly from graft donor cells, obtained 360 days after TCRalphabeta/CD19-depleted stem cell transplant. The source is a male patient aged 10 to 17 who had a stem cell transplant for acute myeloid leukemia, so the T cells may come from the graft donor.

This clonotype was found many times. This chain links TRBV7-2 with TRBJ2-7; D is uncertain. V was pared by 5 bases and J by 3 bases, with 8 bases between. The germline V gene encodes CDR1 SGHTA and CDR2 FQGNSA. There are 12 residues in the CDR3. This CDR3 reads CASSRFNYEQYF. The CDR3 coding sequence is TGTGCCAGCAGCCGTTTCAACTACGAGCAGTACTTC. Full variable domain (missing parts from reference TRBV7-2 and TRBJ2-7): GAGVSQSPSNKVTEKGKDVELRCDPISGHTALYWYRQSLGQGLEFLIYFQGNSAPDKSGLPSDRFSAERTGGSVSTLTIQRTQQEDSAVYLCASSRFNYEQYFGPGTRLTVT.

This clonotype was seen many times. The V gene is TRBV7-6, the J gene TRBJ2-1; D is unclear. Germline V gives CDR1 SGHVS, CDR2 FNYEAQ. The V end lost 4 bases, the J end lost 5 bases, and 9 bases lay between the germline ends. The CDR3 totals 13 residues. CDR3 sequence reads: CASSSWVNNEQFF. The CDR3 bases are TGTGCCAGCAGCTCCTGGGTGAACAATGAGCAGTTCTTC. Drawing the rest from reference TRBV7-6 and TRBJ2-1, the complete variable domain is GAGVSQSPRYKVTKRGQDVALRCDPISGHVSLYWYRQALGQGPEFLTYFNYEAQQDKSGLPNDRFSAERPEGSISTLTIQRTEQRDSAMYRCASSSWVNNEQFFGPGTRLTVL.

The chain carries TRBV24-1 and TRBJ2-3; 9 bases are shared with TRBD1. Trimming at V came to 3 bases and at J to 8 bases, leaving 14 bases not matched to a gene. Germline V lookup: CDR1 KGHDR, CDR2 SFDVKD. The CDR3 length is 17 residues. CDR3 amino acids: CATSDRISGTGRGTQYF. In DNA form, the CDR3 reads TGTGCCACCAGTGATCGGATCTCCGGGACAGGGAGAGGTACGCAGTATTTT.

This rearrangement joins TRBV6-5 to TRBJ2-2; weak D call: TRBD1 (5 bases). The CDR3 sequence is 13 residues long. Germline-derived CDR1 and CDR2 are MNHEY and SVGAGI. The V end lost 2 bases, the J end lost 7 bases, and 8 bases lay between the germline ends. The CDR3 nucleotides are TGTGCCAGCAGTTACCCCAGGGACGGGGAGCTGTTTTTT. Amino acids: CASSYPRDGELFF.

The CDR3 nucleotides read TGTGCCAGCGTACCGGGACTAGCGGGAGCGCGGGTTCATACGCAGTATTTT. This translates into CASVPGLAGARVHTQYF. This chain joins TRBV28 and TRBJ2-3, with 14 nucleotides matching TRBD2. The length of the CDR3 is 17 residues. Germline-derived CDR1 and CDR2 are MDHEN and SYDVKM. The ends lost 8 bases at V and 7 bases at J; junction bases unmatched: 14.

This clonotype came up many times. This chain uses TRBV20-1 with TRBJ2-5; D possibly matches TRBD1 or TRBD2 (6 bases each). V shed 6 bases and J shed 5 bases, with 22 bases lying between them. CDR1 and CDR2 from the germline V gene are DFQATT and SNEGSKA (reference sequence). The CDR3 has 15 residues. The CDR3 DNA reads TGCAGTGCGGAGTCCGGGGGCCCCAGCGAGGAGACCCAGTACTTC. Its translation is CSAESGGPSEETQYF.

This clonotype was counted between two and nine times. The chain uses TRBV19 and TRBJ1-1, with D maybe TRBD1 (5 bases). This CDR3 has 17 amino acids. CDR1 is LNHDA and CDR2 is SQIVND in the germline V gene (reference sequence). Trimming pared 9 bases from V and 2 bases from J, leaving 25 bases between. DNA of the CDR3: TGTGCCAGCAGCGCTCGAGGGGCATTGTGGCTTAACACTGAAGCTTTCTTT. Protein product: CASSARGALWLNTEAFF. Complete variable domain (other parts from reference TRBV19 and TRBJ1-1): DGGITQSPKYLFRKEGQNVTLSCEQNLNHDAMYWYRQDPGQGLRLIYYSQIVNDFQKGDIAEGYSVSREKKESFPLTVTSAQKNPTAFYLCASSARGALWLNTEAFFGQGTRLTVV.

This clonotype occurred a few times. The chain recombines TRBV7-2 with TRBJ2-1; possibly TRBD1 for D (6 bases). The V end lost 4 bases, the J end lost 3 bases, and 16 bases lay between the germline ends. This CDR3 comprises 16 residues. CDR1 SGHTA and CDR2 FQGNSA come from the germline V gene. The CDR3 DNA sequence: TGTGCCAGCAGCTACCCCGACAGGATACTCTACAATGAGCAGTTCTTC. It translates to CASSYPDRILYNEQFF.

This clonotype was detected once. The chain uses TRBV7-2 and TRBJ2-7; D tentatively fits TRBD1 or TRBD2 (5 bases each). Germline assignment: CDR1 SGHTA and CDR2 FQGNSA. V lost 5 bases to trimming and J lost 2 bases, with 13 bases between them. This CDR3 contains 14 residues. This CDR3 reads CASSLGRRAYEQYF. The CDR3 DNA is TGTGCCAGCAGCCTGGGACGAAGGGCCTACGAGCAGTACTTC.

This clonotype was recorded a few times. V and J are TRBV27 and TRBJ2-7, with 7 bases aligning to TRBD2. The CDR3 is 14 residues long. From germline, CDR1 is MNHEY and CDR2 SMNVEV (reference sequence). The trim removed 2 bases at V and 2 bases at J, leaving 3 bases unmatched. In DNA form, the CDR3 reads TGTGCCAGCAGTTTACGTCTAGCGGCCTACGAGCAGTACTTC. This encodes CASSLRLAAYEQYF.

The chain carries TRBV10-3 and TRBJ1-5; D is possibly TRBD1 (5 bases). In germline, CDR1 is ENHRY, CDR2 SYGVKD. V dropped 5 bases and J dropped 0 bases, with 11 bases sitting between them. The CDR3 length is 15 residues. CDR3: CAISPDGGSNQPQHF. For the CDR3, the DNA is TGTGCCATCAGTCCGGACGGGGGTAGCAATCAGCCCCAGCATTTT.

This clonotype was observed a handful of times. V and J are TRBV29-1 and TRBJ2-1; 13 bases map to TRBD2. Unmatched junction bases numbered 11, after V lost 2 bases and J lost 7 bases. CDR3 length: 17 amino acids. CDR1 SQVTM and CDR2 ANQGSEA come from the germline V gene. This chain's CDR3 is CSVESALAGGPSNEQFF. In DNA form, the CDR3 reads TGCAGCGTTGAATCCGCACTAGCGGGAGGGCCCAGTAATGAGCAGTTCTTC.

V gene TRBV4-2 combines with J gene TRBJ2-5; 10 bases match TRBD1. The junction had 10 bases not matched to a gene; V was cut back by 0 bases and J by 3 bases. The CDR3 is made up of 18 amino acids. In germline, CDR1 is LGHNA, CDR2 YNFKEQ. The CDR3 nucleotides read TGTGCCAGCAGCCAAGATAAGGGCGGGACAGGGGCAGAAGAGACCCAGTACTTC. Encoded protein: CASSQDKGGTGAEETQYF.

This clonotype occurred a few times. V and J are TRBV11-3 and TRBJ2-1; no reliable D call. Trimming shortened V by 1 base and J by 6 bases, and 10 bases separated the two germline ends. In germline, CDR1 is SGHNT, CDR2 YENEEA. The CDR3 is 14 residues long. The CDR3 nucleotides read TGTGCCAGCAGCTTAGGGGTAGTCCCCAATGAGCAGTTCTTC. This encodes CASSLGVVPNEQFF.

The genes are TRBV7-6 and TRBJ2-5, with D maybe TRBD1 (5 bases). Germline-derived CDR1 and CDR2 are SGHVS and FNYEAQ. CDR3 length: 11 amino acids. V was pared by 6 bases and J by 7 bases, with 9 bases between. This chain's CDR3 is CASSLDRTQYF. Here the CDR3 DNA reads TGTGCCAGCAGTCTAGACAGGACCCAGTACTTC.

This clonotype was observed at least ten times. The genes are TRBV6-1 and TRBJ2-7; 11 nucleotides align to TRBD2. In germline, CDR1 is MNHNS, CDR2 SASEGT. The CDR3 consists of 14 residues. J lost 4 bases, V lost 4 bases, and 3 bases had no gene match. CDR3 protein: CASSALAGGYEQYF. The CDR3 DNA sequence: TGTGCCAGCAGTGCGCTAGCGGGAGGATACGAGCAGTACTTC.

The chain carries TRBV7-9 and TRBJ2-7; D may be TRBD1 (7 bases). The CDR3 contains 15 residues. CDR1 and CDR2 from the germline V gene are SEHNR and FQNEAQ (reference sequence). Trimming took off 3 bases at V and 1 base at J, with 13 bases between the two ends. The CDR3 coding sequence is TGTGCCAGCAGCTTCAGGGGGGAATTATCCTACGAGCAGTACTTC. This gives the protein CASSFRGELSYEQYF. Complete variable domain (other parts from reference TRBV7-9 and TRBJ2-7): DTGVSQNPRHKITKRGQNVTFRCDPISEHNRLYWYRQTLGQGPEFLTYFQNEAQLEKSRLLSDRFSAERPKGSFSTLEIQRTEQGDSAMYLCASSFRGELSYEQYFGPGTRLTVT.

This clonotype was detected only a few times. The chain employs TRBV28 and TRBJ2-7; 10 positions match TRBD2. The CDR3 has 15 amino acids. In germline, CDR1 is MDHEN, CDR2 SYDVKM. The V segment lost 10 bases and the J segment 2 bases; nucleotides outside the gene matches: 11. The CDR3 sequence is CATAPWTSGTYEQYF. The CDR3, as DNA: TGTGCCACTGCCCCTTGGACTAGCGGTACCTACGAGCAGTACTTC.